This T cell receptor beta chain comes out of a study of cytomegalovirus exposure and HLA in healthy donors. Study results and caveats: A later analysis linked a missense DCLRE1C variant to TCR beta V- and J-gene trimming. Presence/absence analyses supposed approximately even sequencing depth among donors.

This clone was counted a single time. Its antigen is unknown. With 5 bases removed from V and 6 bases from J, the gap between germline ends came to 21 bases. Germline CDR1 and CDR2: SGHTA and FQGTGA. The CDR3 covers 16 residues. PCR used 60 Vbeta primers and 13 Jbeta primers. Sequenced by immunoSEQ multiplex PCR; TCRdb stores in-frame clones only, minus some. The sample includes under 200,000 clones, 75% to 85% seen only once; the top ten take 1.5% to 2%. The chain couples TRBV7-3 to TRBJ2-3, with D perhaps TRBD2 (6 bases). The sequence was obtained from a woman under 30 in good health and CMV-seronegative. The sample taken for sequencing was PBMCs. CDR3 protein: CASSLPQAGLRDTQYF. CDR3 sequence (DNA): TGTGCCAGCAGCCTCCCGCAAGCGGGTTTGAGGGATACGCAGTATTTT.